These 22 T cell receptor beta chains originate from one sample sequenced in a study of blood T cells in healthy people across ages (dated by TCRdb to 2013 to 2016). To prepare the library, 5' RACE was applied. TCRdb names Illumina HiSeq 2500 as the instrument used. A second PCR of about 6 to 11 cycles was performed with a sample-barcoded 5' primer and a J-beta primer mix. The public reads were quality trimmed at Q25 with fastp and then assembled into clones with MiXCR by TCRdb, keeping productive beta chains. CDR3 protein duplicates are merged, each entry listing the most common genes and DNA. The sample table shows hundreds of thousands of distinct CDR3 sequences, and around 43% are seen once. Around 21% of the sample is in the top ten clones. The sequenced sample consisted of blood. These receptors were taken from a man between 60 and 75 years old in good health.

This clonotype was counted a few times. The J gene is TRBJ2-1, the V gene TRBV24-1; 7 nucleotides line up with TRBD2. CDR3 length equals 13 residues. Germline V gives CDR1 KGHDR, CDR2 SFDVKD. The junction had 8 bases not matched to a gene; V was cut back by 10 bases and J by 6 bases. This chain's CDR3 is CATGTKLGNEQFF. The CDR3 bases are TGTGCCACAGGGACTAAACTTGGCAATGAGCAGTTCTTC.

This chain joins TRBV12-5 and TRBJ1-1; D is undetermined. Germline V gives CDR1 LGHNT, CDR2 FRNRAP. The CDR3 is 17 residues long. Trimming took off 6 bases at V and 1 base at J, with 21 bases between the two ends. The CDR3: CASGSPTGSLRNTEAFF. For the CDR3, the DNA is TGTGCTAGTGGGTCTCCCACCGGGAGCTTGCGGAACACTGAAGCTTTCTTT.

Comment on this clonotype: A clone one base away is much larger, so this may be a read error. The chain employs TRBV7-8 and TRBJ2-5, with D possibly being TRBD2 (5 bases). Germline V gene data show CDR1 as SGHVS and CDR2 as FQNEAQ. The CDR3 runs to 14 residues. DNA of the CDR3: TGTACCAGCAGCATACGGAGGACCCAAGAGACCCAGTACTTC. Amino acids: CTSSIRRTQETQYF.

The rearrangement links TRBV7-6 to TRBJ2-7; maybe TRBD2 (5 bases). The CDR3 consists of 13 residues. CDR1 and CDR2 (germline): SGHVS, FNYEAQ. V lost 5 bases and J 5 bases, leaving 13 bases between the germline ends. CDR3 DNA: TGTGCCAGCAGCCTAGTCGGGGTAAACGAGCAGTACTTC. As protein: CASSLVGVNEQYF.

The J gene is TRBJ1-5, the V gene TRBV4-3; TRBD1 aligns across 8 bases. V gave up 4 bases and J gave up 9 bases; unmatched junction bases: 8. Germline V gene lookup returns CDR1 LGHNA and CDR2 YSLEER. CDR3 length equals 14 residues. DNA of the CDR3: TGCGCCAGCAGCCCGGGACAGGAGCCTTGGCCCCAGCATTTT. Translated: CASSPGQEPWPQHF.

This chain joins TRBV6-2 or TRBV6-3 and TRBJ1-5; maybe TRBD1 (6 bases). This CDR3 spans 13 amino acids. V was pared by 3 bases and J by 6 bases, with 9 bases between. The germline gives CDR1 MNHEY, CDR2 SVGEGT. The CDR3 coding sequence is TGTGCCAGCAGTTATGGACAGACTCAGCCCCAGCATTTT. Translation: CASSYGQTQPQHF.

J is TRBJ1-6 and V is TRBV7-2; D call uncertain. Trimming cost V 0 bases and J 8 bases, with 11 bases left between them. Per germline, CDR1 SGHTA and CDR2 FQGNSA. The CDR3 is 15 residues long. The DNA of the CDR3 is TGTGCCAGCAGCTTAGCCGGCATTGTCGATTCACCCCTCCACTTT. Encoded protein: CASSLAGIVDSPLHF.

The chain has TRBV3-1 and TRBJ2-2; 9 positions match TRBD1. The V segment lost 1 base and the J segment 6 bases; nucleotides outside the gene matches: 6. This CDR3 has 16 residues. The V gene's germline CDR1 is LGHDT and CDR2 YNNKEL (reference sequence). The CDR3 region has the DNA TGTGCCAGCAGCCAAGTAACAGGGGGCATCGCCGGGGAGCTGTTTTTT. Translating it yields CASSQVTGGIAGELFF.

This clonotype was counted once. V usage is TRBV3-1 and J usage is TRBJ2-3, with 10 bases aligning to TRBD2. The germline V gene has CDR1 LGHDT and CDR2 YNNKEL (reference sequence). V shed 1 base, J shed 3 bases, and the junction held 4 bases outside the gene matches. The length of the CDR3 is 16 residues. CDR3 DNA sequence: TGTGCCAGCAGCCAAGTAGCGGGGGGAACAACAGATACGCAGTATTTT. This sequence encodes CASSQVAGGTTDTQYF.

The chain joins TRBV24-1 to TRBJ1-5; D is unresolved. V dropped 5 bases and J dropped 0 bases, with 7 bases sitting between them. The CDR3 loop spans 14 amino acids. Germline CDR1 and CDR2: KGHDR and SFDVKD. Here the CDR3 DNA reads TGTGCCACCAGTGGGGGAAGTAGCAATCAGCCCCAGCATTTT. Translated: CATSGGSSNQPQHF.

The chain is built from TRBV12-3 or TRBV12-4 and TRBJ2-3, with 7 nucleotides matching TRBD1. V lost 1 base, J lost 4 bases, and 5 bases stayed unmatched. The CDR3 spans 15 residues. This CDR3 reads CASSLGRGISDTQYF. The DNA for the CDR3 is TGTGCCAGCAGTTTAGGCAGGGGGATTTCAGATACGCAGTATTTT.

On this clonotype itself: The junction and the germline gene differ at one end; a read error may be behind it. The chain carries TRBV6-2 or TRBV6-3 and TRBJ1-2; D unresolved. The CDR3 loop spans 13 amino acids. Germline V lookup: CDR1 MNHEY, CDR2 SVGEGT. In DNA, the CDR3 is TGTGCCAGCAGTGACTCGGAGAGGCGGGGCTACACCTTC. This codes for CASSDSERRGYTF.

This clonotype was detected ten times or more. This chain uses TRBV11-1 with TRBJ1-4; D gene unclear. Deletions cut 3 bases from V and 4 bases from J, with 9 bases between. CDR3 length equals 14 residues. Per the germline V gene, CDR1 is SGHAT and CDR2 is FQDESV (reference sequence). The CDR3 bases are TGTGCCAGCAGCTTGGGAGGCCTTAATGAAAAACTGTTTTTT. This codes for CASSLGGLNEKLFF.

V and J are TRBV20-1 and TRBJ1-2; no clear D gene. Germline assignment: CDR1 DFQATT and CDR2 SNEGSKA (reference sequence). V lost 5 bases to trimming and J lost 3 bases, with 13 bases between them. The CDR3 extends over 13 amino acids. CDR3 bases: TGCAGTGCTGCCCCATTTGGGGACTATGGCTACACCTTC. Translating it yields CSAAPFGDYGYTF.

This sequence joins TRBV2 and TRBJ1-2; possibly TRBD1 for D (6 bases). Germline values: CDR1 SNHLY, CDR2 FYNNEI. This CDR3 spans 13 amino acids. Trimming left V 3 bases short and J 8 bases short, with 13 bases between. The chain's CDR3 is CASSDGQIPGYTF. DNA for the CDR3: TGTGCCAGCAGTGACGGACAGATCCCAGGCTACACCTTC. The full variable domain, rest sourced from reference TRBV2 and TRBJ1-2, is EPEVTQTPSHQVTQMGQEVILRCVPISNHLYFYWYRQILGQKVEFLVSFYNNEISEKSEIFDDQFSVERPDGSNFTLKIRSTKLEDSAMYFCASSDGQIPGYTFGSGTRLTVV.

A few counts support this clonotype. This chain joins TRBV12-3 or TRBV12-4 and TRBJ2-1, with 8 bases fitting TRBD2. The V gene end was trimmed by 7 bases and the J gene end by 5 bases; junction bases not matched to a gene: 7. This CDR3 has 14 residues. The CDR3 protein is CASIPSGPHNEQFF. The CDR3 bases are TGTGCCAGCATCCCTAGCGGGCCGCACAATGAGCAGTTCTTC.

The chain is built from TRBV5-8 and TRBJ2-4; unclear D gene. The DNA end is a closer match to TRBJ2-7, so the J assignment may be wrong. The CDR3 sequence is 13 residues long. CDR1 is SGHTS and CDR2 is YDEGEE in the germline V gene. The CDR3 DNA follows: TGTGCCAGCAGCTTGAAGGGAAACTACGAGCAGTACTTC. It encodes CASSLKGNYEQYF.

In DNA, the CDR3 is TGTGCCAGCAGCCCGCCGGGGGTGGATACGCAGTATTTT. It is translated as CASSPPGVDTQYF. This rearrangement joins TRBV5-6 to TRBJ2-3; D might be TRBD2 (6 bases). Germline values: CDR1 SGHDT, CDR2 YYEEEE. The CDR3 totals 13 residues. Trimming left V 4 bases short and J 6 bases short, with 12 bases between.

This clonotype has just a few counts. V and J are TRBV4-3 and TRBJ2-3; perhaps TRBD2 as D (5 bases). Germline values: CDR1 LGHNA, CDR2 YSLEER. This CDR3 spans 13 amino acids. The ends were cut back, 4 bases at V and 4 bases at J, with 9 bases in the middle. The CDR3: CASSRGSPDTQYF. The CDR3 DNA sequence: TGCGCCAGCAGCCGTGGGAGCCCAGATACGCAGTATTTT.

V and J are TRBV28 and TRBJ2-3; 12 nucleotides agree with TRBD2. This CDR3 contains 18 residues. With 6 bases clipped from V and 0 bases from J, the junction kept 10 bases outside the gene matches. Germline V gene data show CDR1 as MDHEN and CDR2 as SYDVKM. This CDR3 is CASRPGGLAGPSTDTQYF. CDR3 nucleotide sequence: TGTGCCAGCAGACCCGGTGGACTAGCGGGACCCAGCACAGATACGCAGTATTTT.

In its sample, this clonotype was seen a few times. This chain connects TRBV11-2 to TRBJ2-7, with 7 nucleotides matching TRBD2. Unmatched junction bases numbered 5, after V lost 1 base and J lost 2 bases. The germline gives CDR1 SGHAT, CDR2 FQNNGV. This CDR3 spans 15 amino acids. CDR3 amino acids: CASSLARGEAYEQYF. CDR3 sequence (DNA): TGTGCCAGCAGCTTAGCCCGGGGGGAAGCCTACGAGCAGTACTTC.

Many counts were recorded for this clonotype. The chain joins TRBV4-3 to TRBJ2-3; 10 bases agree with TRBD2. V was pared by 0 bases and J by 6 bases, with 6 bases of the junction left unmatched. Germline CDR1 reads LGHNA; CDR2 reads YSLEER. CDR3 length: 16 residues. DNA of the CDR3: TGCGCCAGCAGCCAAGATCGTCTAGCGGGGGCGGATACGCAGTATTTT. It translates to CASSQDRLAGADTQYF.